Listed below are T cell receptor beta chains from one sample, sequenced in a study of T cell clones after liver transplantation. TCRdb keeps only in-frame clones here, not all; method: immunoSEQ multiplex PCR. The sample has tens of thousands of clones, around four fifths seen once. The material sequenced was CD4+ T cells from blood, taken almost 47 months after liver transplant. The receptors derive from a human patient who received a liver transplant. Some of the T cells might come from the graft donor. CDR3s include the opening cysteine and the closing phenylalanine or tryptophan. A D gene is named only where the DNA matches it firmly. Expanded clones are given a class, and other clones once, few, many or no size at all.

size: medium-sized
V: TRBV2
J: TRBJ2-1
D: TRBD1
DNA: TGTGCCAGCAGTGGACCAGGGGGCGATCCGTTCTTC
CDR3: CASSGPGGDPFF

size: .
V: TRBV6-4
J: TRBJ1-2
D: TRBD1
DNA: TGTGCCAGCAGCAGGAGACAGGGGGCTAACTATGGCTACACCTTC
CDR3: CASSRRQGANYGYTF

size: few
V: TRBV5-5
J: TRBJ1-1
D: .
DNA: TGTGCCAGCAGCTTGGTGGTAGGGAACACTGAAGCTTTCTTT
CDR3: CASSLVVGNTEAFF

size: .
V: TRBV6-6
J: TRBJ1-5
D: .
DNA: TGTGCCAGCAGTTACCCGGGGGGACGGTATCAGCCCCAGCATTTT
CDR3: CASSYPGGRYQPQHF

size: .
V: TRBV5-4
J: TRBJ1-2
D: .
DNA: TGTGCCACCCTTGAGGGTAGGGCGGGCGTTGGTAACTATGGCTACACCTTC
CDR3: CATLEGRAGVGNYGYTF

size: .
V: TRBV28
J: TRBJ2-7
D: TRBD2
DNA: TGTGCCAGCAGTGTGGGAGGGACCTACGAGCAGTACTTC
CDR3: CASSVGGTYEQYF

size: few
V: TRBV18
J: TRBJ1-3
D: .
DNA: TGTGCCAGCTCACAGACGGTTGGGGCCACTGGAAACACCATATATTTT
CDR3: CASSQTVGATGNTIYF

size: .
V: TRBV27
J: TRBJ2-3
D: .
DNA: TGTGCCAGCAGTTATGAGTGGGAGGTTCGTGGGCCGGTAGCAGATACGCAGTATTTT
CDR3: CASSYEWEVRGPVADTQYF

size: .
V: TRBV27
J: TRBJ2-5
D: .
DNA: TGTGCCAGCAGTTCGTGGAGGGGTGGGATCCAAGAGACCCAGTACTTC
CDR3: CASSSWRGGIQETQYF

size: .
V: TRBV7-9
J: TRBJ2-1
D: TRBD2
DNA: TGTGCCATCCTAGTCCCGGGACTAGCGGGAGGATCAGTCTTC
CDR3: CAILVPGLAGGSVF

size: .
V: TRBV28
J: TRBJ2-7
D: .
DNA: TGTGCCAGCCGGTACACGGGGGAGCAGTACTTC
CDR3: CASRYTGEQYF

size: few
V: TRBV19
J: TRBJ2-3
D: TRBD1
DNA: TGTGCCAGCGTAGACAGGGCGGCGGATACGCAGTATTTT
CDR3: CASVDRAADTQYF

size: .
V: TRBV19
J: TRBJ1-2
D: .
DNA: TGTGCCAGTAGAAGAATGAGTAACTATGGCTACACCTTC
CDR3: CASRRMSNYGYTF

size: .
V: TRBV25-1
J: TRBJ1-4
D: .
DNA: TGTGCCAGCAGTGATCCACCAGGCCCCGACAGCGAAAAACTGTTTTTT
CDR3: CASSDPPGPDSEKLFF

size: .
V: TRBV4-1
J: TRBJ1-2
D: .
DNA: TGCGCCAGCACCCGCGGGGGGAACTATGGCTACACCTTC
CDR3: CASTRGGNYGYTF

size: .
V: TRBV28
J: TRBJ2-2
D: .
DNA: TGTGCCAGCAGCAGGAACACCGGGGAGCTGTTTTTT
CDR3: CASSRNTGELFF

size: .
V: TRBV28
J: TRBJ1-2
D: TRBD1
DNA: TGTGCCAGCAGTTCGACCGGGACAGACTATGGCTACACCTTC
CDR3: CASSSTGTDYGYTF

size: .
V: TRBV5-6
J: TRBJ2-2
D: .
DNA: TGTGCCAGCAGCTTACGCAGTTGGGGCACCGGGGAGCTGTTTTTT
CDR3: CASSLRSWGTGELFF

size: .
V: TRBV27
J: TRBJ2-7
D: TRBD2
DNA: TGTGCCAGTAAGACTAGCGGGAGTTCCGAGCAGTACTTC
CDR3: CASKTSGSSEQYF

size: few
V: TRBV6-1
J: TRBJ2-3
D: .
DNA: TGTGCCAGCAGTACAGGTATTAGCACAGATACGCAGTATTTT
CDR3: CASSTGISTDTQYF

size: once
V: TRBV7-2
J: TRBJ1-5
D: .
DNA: TGTGCCAGCAGCTTAGAAGGGTCTGGGAGTCAGCCCCAGCATTTT
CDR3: CASSLEGSGSQPQHF

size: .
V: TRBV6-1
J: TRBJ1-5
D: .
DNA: TGTGCCAGCAGTGATTGGGGGGGCGGAGGCAATCAGCCCCAGCATTTT
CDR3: CASSDWGGGGNQPQHF

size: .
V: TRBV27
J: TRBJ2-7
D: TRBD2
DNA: TGTGCCAGCAGTCCCCGACTAGCGGGTCCCTACGAGCAGTACTTC
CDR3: CASSPRLAGPYEQYF

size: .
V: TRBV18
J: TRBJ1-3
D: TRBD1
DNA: TGTGCCAGCTCACCGATCAGGGGGAAGGCTCTGGAAAACACCATATATTTT
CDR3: CASSPIRGKALENTIYF

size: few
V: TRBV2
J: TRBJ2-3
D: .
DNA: TGTGCCAGCAGTAAGGGAACCCCCAGCACAGATACGCAGTATTTT
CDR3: CASSKGTPSTDTQYF

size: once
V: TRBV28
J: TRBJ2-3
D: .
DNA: TGTGCCAGCAGTTTACGACGGTCCAGCGGGCTCACAGATACGCAGTATTTT
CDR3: CASSLRRSSGLTDTQYF

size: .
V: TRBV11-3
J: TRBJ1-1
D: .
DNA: TGTGCCAGCAGCTCCCCCCGGAGCGCTGAAGCTTTCTTT
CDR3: CASSSPRSAEAFF

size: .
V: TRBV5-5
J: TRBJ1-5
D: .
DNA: TGTGCCAGCAGCTTGGGTCTCAGCGGGCACAGGAATTATAGCAATCAGCCCCAGCATTTT
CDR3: CASSLGLSGHRNYSNQPQHF